The T cell receptor beta chain described here comes from a study of T cells in Graves' hyperthyroidism and ophthalmopathy. At the level of the study: The blood sample was taken at first diagnosis, before treatment began.

Ten or more counts support this clonotype. RNA transcripts gave rise to amplified TCR beta CDR3 regions. RT-PCR in the first round (using the HTBI primer set) targeted the TCR CDR3. TCRdb redid the calling of the multiplex PCR reads with MiXCR, one entry per CDR3 protein. The sample lists about 580,000 distinct CDR3 sequences; approximately 15% were seen once. Newly diagnosed hyperthyroidism patients aged 18 to 65 years had disease lasting under 2 months. Orbital computed tomography, thyroid ultrasound, serum thyroxine and TRAb, and clinical symptoms together informed the diagnoses. The blood sample dates from first hyperthyroidism diagnosis, preceding any ophthalmopathy symptoms. V was trimmed by 4 bases and J by 8 bases, leaving 8 bases between them. The CDR3 is made up of 12 amino acids. Per germline, CDR1 PRHDT and CDR2 FYEKMQ (reference sequence).

The clonotype comes from a woman in her twenties or thirties with Graves' hyperthyroidism that later progressed to Graves' ophthalmopathy. The chain is built from TRBV13 and TRBJ2-2, with D perhaps matching TRBD1 (6 bases). The sample was blood. The CDR3 loop reads CASSSDRGELFF. In DNA, the CDR3 is TGTGCCAGCAGCTCCGACAGGGGGGAGCTGTTTTTT.